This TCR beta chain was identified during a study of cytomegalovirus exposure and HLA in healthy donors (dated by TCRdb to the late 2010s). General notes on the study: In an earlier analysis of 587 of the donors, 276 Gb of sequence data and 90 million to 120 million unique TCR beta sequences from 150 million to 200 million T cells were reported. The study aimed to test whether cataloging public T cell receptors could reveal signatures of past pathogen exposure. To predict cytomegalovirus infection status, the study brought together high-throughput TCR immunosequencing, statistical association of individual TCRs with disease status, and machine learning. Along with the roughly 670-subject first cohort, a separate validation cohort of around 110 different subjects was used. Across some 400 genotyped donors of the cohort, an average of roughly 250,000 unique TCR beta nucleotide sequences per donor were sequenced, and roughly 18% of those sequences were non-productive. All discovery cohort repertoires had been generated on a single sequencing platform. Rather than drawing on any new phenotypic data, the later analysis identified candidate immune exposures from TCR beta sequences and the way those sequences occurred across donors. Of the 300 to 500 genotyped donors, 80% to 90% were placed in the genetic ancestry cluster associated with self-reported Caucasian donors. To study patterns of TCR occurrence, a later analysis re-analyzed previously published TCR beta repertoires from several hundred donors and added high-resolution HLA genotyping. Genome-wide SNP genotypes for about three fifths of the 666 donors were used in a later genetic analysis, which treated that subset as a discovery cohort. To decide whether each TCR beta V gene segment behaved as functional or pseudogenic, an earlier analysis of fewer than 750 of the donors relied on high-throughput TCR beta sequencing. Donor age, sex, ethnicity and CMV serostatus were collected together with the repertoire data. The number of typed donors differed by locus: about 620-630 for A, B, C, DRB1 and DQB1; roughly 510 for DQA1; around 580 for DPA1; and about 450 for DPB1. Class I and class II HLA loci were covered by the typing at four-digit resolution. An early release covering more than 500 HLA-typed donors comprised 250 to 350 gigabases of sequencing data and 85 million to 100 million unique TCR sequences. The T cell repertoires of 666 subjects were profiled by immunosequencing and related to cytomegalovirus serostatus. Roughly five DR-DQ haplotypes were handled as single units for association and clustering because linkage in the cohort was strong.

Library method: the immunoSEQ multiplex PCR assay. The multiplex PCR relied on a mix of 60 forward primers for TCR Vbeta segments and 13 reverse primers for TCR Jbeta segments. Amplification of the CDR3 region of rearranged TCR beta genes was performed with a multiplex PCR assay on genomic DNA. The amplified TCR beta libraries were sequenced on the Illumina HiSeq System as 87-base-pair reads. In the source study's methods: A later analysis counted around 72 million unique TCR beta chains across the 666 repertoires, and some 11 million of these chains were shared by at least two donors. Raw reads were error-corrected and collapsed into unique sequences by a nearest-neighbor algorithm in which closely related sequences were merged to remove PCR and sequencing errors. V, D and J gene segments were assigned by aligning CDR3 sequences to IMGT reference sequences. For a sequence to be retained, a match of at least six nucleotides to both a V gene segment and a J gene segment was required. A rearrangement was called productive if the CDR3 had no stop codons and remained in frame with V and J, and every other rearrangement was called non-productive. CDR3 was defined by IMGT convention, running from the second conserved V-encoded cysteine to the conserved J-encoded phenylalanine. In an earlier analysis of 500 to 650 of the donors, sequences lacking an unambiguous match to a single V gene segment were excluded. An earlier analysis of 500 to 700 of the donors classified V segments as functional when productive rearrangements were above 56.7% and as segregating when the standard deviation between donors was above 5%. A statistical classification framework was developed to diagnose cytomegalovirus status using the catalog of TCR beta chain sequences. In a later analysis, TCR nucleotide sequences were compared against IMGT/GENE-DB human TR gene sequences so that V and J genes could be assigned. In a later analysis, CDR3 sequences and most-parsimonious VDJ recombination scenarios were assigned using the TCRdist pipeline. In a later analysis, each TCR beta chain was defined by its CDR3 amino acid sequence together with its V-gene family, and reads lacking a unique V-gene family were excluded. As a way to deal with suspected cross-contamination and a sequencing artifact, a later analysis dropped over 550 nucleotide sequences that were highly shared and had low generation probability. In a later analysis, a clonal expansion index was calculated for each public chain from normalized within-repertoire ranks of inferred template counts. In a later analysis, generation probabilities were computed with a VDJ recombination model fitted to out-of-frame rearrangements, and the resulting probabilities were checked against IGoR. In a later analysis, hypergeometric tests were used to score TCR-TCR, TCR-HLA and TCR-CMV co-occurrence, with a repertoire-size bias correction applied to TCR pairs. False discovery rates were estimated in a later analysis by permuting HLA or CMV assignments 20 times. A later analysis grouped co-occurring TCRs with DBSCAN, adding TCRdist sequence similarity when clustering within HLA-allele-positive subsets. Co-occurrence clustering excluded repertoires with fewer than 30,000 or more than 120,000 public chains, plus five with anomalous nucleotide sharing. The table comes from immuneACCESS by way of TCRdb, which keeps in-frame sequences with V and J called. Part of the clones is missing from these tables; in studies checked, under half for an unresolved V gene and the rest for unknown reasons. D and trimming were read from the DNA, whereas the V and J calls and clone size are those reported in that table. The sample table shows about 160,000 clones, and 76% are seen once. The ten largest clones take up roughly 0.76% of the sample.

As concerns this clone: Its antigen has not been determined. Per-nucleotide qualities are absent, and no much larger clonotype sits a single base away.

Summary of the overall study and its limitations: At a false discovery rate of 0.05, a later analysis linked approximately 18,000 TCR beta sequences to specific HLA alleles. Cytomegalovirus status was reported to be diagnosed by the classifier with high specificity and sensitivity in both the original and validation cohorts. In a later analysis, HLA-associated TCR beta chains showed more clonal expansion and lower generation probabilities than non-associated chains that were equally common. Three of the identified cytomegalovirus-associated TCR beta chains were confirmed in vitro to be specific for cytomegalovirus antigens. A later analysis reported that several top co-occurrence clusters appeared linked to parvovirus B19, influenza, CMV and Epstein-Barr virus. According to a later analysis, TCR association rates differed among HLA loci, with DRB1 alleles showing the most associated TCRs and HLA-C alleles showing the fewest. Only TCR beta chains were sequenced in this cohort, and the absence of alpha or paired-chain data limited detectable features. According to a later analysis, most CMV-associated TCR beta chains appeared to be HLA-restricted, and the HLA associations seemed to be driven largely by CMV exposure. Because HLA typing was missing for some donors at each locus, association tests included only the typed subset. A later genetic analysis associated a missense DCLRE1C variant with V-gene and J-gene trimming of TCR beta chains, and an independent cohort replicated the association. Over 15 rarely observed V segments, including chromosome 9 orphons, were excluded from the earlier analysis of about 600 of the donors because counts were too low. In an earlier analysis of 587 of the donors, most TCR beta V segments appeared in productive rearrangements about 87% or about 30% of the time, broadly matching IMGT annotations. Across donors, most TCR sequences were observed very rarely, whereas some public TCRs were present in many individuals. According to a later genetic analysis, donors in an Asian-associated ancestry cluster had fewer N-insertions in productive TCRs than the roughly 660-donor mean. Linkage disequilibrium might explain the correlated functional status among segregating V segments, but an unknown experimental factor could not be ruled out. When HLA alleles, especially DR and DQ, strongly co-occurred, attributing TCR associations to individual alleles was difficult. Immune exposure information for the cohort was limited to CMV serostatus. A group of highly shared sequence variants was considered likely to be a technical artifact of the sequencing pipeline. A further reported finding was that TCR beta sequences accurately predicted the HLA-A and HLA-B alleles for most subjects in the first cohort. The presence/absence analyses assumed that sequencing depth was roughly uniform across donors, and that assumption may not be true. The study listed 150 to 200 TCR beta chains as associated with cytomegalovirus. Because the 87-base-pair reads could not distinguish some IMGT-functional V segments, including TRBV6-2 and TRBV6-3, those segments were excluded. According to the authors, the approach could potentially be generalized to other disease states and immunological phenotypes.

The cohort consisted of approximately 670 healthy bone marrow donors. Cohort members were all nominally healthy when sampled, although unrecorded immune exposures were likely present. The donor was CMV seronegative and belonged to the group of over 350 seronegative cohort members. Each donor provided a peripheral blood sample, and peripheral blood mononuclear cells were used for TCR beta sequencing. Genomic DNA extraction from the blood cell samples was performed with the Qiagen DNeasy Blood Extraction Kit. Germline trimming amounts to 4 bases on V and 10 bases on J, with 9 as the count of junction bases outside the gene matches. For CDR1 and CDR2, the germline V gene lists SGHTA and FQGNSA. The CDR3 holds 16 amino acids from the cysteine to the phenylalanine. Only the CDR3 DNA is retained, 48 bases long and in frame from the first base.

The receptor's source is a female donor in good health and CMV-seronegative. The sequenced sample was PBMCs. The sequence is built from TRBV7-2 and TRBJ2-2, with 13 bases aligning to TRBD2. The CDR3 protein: CASSYSGTSGASELFF. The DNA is TGTGCCAGCAGCTACTCCGGGACTAGCGGGGCTTCGGAGCTGTTTTTT. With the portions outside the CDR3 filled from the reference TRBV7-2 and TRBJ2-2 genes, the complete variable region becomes GAGVSQSPSNKVTEKGKDVELRCDPISGHTALYWYRQSLGQGLEFLIYFQGNSAPDKSGLPSDRFSAERTGGSVSTLTIQRTQQEDSAVYLCASSYSGTSGASELFFGEGSRLTVL.